Following are 23 T cell receptor beta chains from one sample sequenced in a study of T cells in Graves' hyperthyroidism and ophthalmopathy. TCR beta CDR3 regions were amplified from RNA. The HTBI primer set drove a first-round RT-PCR of the TCR CDR3. TCRdb used MiXCR to reprocess the multiplex PCR reads, holding one entry per CDR3 protein. This sample has 450,000 to 650,000 distinct CDR3 sequences; approximately 15% occur once, and the top ten carry about 7%. Sample: blood. The origin of the receptors is a woman younger than 35 with Graves' ophthalmopathy.

This rearrangement joins TRBV2 to TRBJ1-5, with D hard to call. The germline V gene has CDR1 SNHLY and CDR2 FYNNEI. The CDR3 extends over 13 amino acids. Deletions cut 3 bases from V and 4 bases from J, with 7 bases between. CDR3: CASSDERNQPQHF. As DNA, the CDR3 is TGTGCCAGCAGTGATGAGAGAAATCAGCCCCAGCATTTT.

This clonotype came up many times. V gene TRBV7-9 combines with J gene TRBJ2-1, with 8 positions matching TRBD1. With V trimmed by 3 bases and J by 0 bases, 1 base remained unmatched. Germline V gene data show CDR1 as SEHNR and CDR2 as FQNEAQ (reference sequence). This CDR3 is built from 15 residues. In nucleotides, the CDR3 is TGTGCCAGCAGCTTGACAGGGGCCTCCTACAATGAGCAGTTCTTC. This gives the protein CASSLTGASYNEQFF. Combining the CDR3 with reference TRBV7-9 and TRBJ2-1 gives the whole variable domain DTGVSQNPRHKITKRGQNVTFRCDPISEHNRLYWYRQTLGQGPEFLTYFQNEAQLEKSRLLSDRFSAERPKGSFSTLEIQRTEQGDSAMYLCASSLTGASYNEQFFGPGTRLTVL.

The rearrangement joins TRBV7-9 to TRBJ1-2; no clear D. CDR1 is SEHNR, CDR2 FQNEAQ, per germline (reference sequence). Trimming left V 1 base short and J 0 bases short, with 6 bases between. The CDR3 runs 14 residues. The chain's CDR3 is CASSLEVANYGYTF. CDR3 nucleotides: TGTGCCAGCAGCTTAGAAGTAGCTAACTATGGCTACACCTTC.

The table lists this clonotype with many counts. The chain recombines TRBV2 with TRBJ1-1; possibly TRBD1 for D (6 bases). V was cut by 9 bases and J by 1 base, with 9 bases left in between. The CDR3 length is 12 residues. Germline loops: CDR1 SNHLY, CDR2 FYNNEI. Written as DNA, the CDR3 is TGTGCCAGTCTGACAGGGAACACTGAAGCTTTCTTT. Translating it yields CASLTGNTEAFF.

The chain is built from TRBV12-3 or TRBV12-4 and TRBJ2-7, with 7 bases fitting TRBD2. After removal of 4 bases from V and 4 bases from J, the junction contained 7 bases not matched to a gene. The CDR3 covers 14 residues. The chain's CDR3 is CASSWGGSLYEQYF. CDR3 nucleotides: TGTGCCAGCAGTTGGGGCGGGAGCCTTTACGAGCAGTACTTC.

This clonotype was counted ten times or more. This chain joins TRBV30 and TRBJ1-1; the D is unclear. V was cut by 2 bases and J by 10 bases, with 11 bases left in between. Germline V lookup: CDR1 GTSNPN, CDR2 SVGIG (reference sequence). The CDR3 sequence is 11 residues long. CDR3 in DNA: TGTGCCTGGAGTTCACCCCAACTAGCTTTCTTT. Translated: CAWSSPQLAFF. The full variable domain, its missing parts supplied by reference TRBV30 and TRBJ1-1, is SQTIHQWPATLVQPVGSPLSLECTVEGTSNPNLYWYRQAAGRGLQLLFYSVGIGQISSEVPQNLSASRPQDRQFILSSKKLLLSDSGFYLCAWSSPQLAFFGQGTRLTVV.

In this sample, this clonotype turned up many times. This sequence joins TRBV27 and TRBJ2-7, with 9 bases aligning to TRBD2. V was clipped by 2 bases and J by 5 bases; unmatched bases: 7. The CDR3 covers 15 residues. The germline CDR1 and CDR2 sequences are MNHEY and SMNVEV (reference sequence). CDR3 coding DNA: TGTGCCAGCAGTTTAGGTAGCGGGAGTACCGACGAGCAGTACTTC. This translates into CASSLGSGSTDEQYF.

This clonotype was detected a few times. V is TRBV2 and J is TRBJ2-7; possible D gene TRBD1, 5 bases. Germline assignment: CDR1 SNHLY and CDR2 FYNNEI. The CDR3 covers 13 residues. Trimming took 6 bases from V and 5 from J, leaving 14 bases between them. The CDR3 protein is CASSLRVQNEQYF. CDR3 nucleotides: TGTGCCAGCAGCCTCAGGGTTCAGAACGAGCAGTACTTC.

There are a few counts of this clonotype. The rearrangement links TRBV5-5 to TRBJ1-5; D perhaps matches TRBD1 (5 bases). CDR3 length equals 15 residues. Trimming removed 0 bases at V and 6 bases at J, with 13 bases between. Germline loops: CDR1 SGHKS, CDR2 YYEKEE (reference sequence). DNA for the CDR3: TGTGCCAGCAGCTTGGAAGGGGCCATCGCTCAGCCCCAGCATTTT. Translated: CASSLEGAIAQPQHF.

This clonotype showed up many times. This chain links TRBV5-1 with TRBJ2-2; TRBD2 might be the D (5 bases). The CDR3 runs 17 residues. CDR1 and CDR2 (germline): SGHRS, YFSETQ. Trimming took off 2 bases at V and 0 bases at J, with 14 bases between the two ends. The CDR3 reads CASSFTDYSPNTGELFF. The CDR3 bases are TGCGCCAGCAGCTTTACCGACTATTCCCCGAACACCGGGGAGCTGTTTTTT.

This clonotype was recorded many times. The chain is built from TRBV27 and TRBJ2-7; 14 nucleotides match TRBD2. The CDR3 sequence is 17 residues long. The V segment lost 2 bases and the J segment 2 bases; nucleotides outside the gene matches: 5. Germline V gene lookup returns CDR1 MNHEY and CDR2 SMNVEV (reference sequence). CDR3 loop: CASSLTQGLAGAYEQYF. For the CDR3, the DNA is TGTGCCAGCAGTTTAACCCAGGGACTAGCGGGGGCCTACGAGCAGTACTTC.

This clonotype was picked up a small number of times. The chain has TRBV12-5 and TRBJ2-7; TRBD1 might be the D (6 bases). V lost 4 bases to trimming and J lost 5 bases, with 21 bases between them. CDR3 length equals 16 residues. Germline V lookup: CDR1 LGHNT, CDR2 FRNRAP. DNA for the CDR3: TGTGCTAGTGGTTGGTATGTGGGGACAACCGAACACGAGCAGTACTTC. This encodes CASGWYVGTTEHEQYF.

Ten or more counts support this clonotype. The V gene is TRBV2, the J gene TRBJ2-2, with TRBD2 identical over 7 bases. The CDR3 totals 16 residues. V lost 2 bases and J lost 2; bases outside the gene matches: 5. Germline V lookup: CDR1 SNHLY, CDR2 FYNNEI. This CDR3 reads CASSERDYPNTGELFF. Written as DNA, the CDR3 is TGTGCCAGCAGTGAAAGGGACTACCCTAACACCGGGGAGCTGTTTTTT.

This clonotype has ten or more counts. This rearrangement joins TRBV30 to TRBJ1-1; D remains unclear. Trimming pared 2 bases from V and 4 bases from J, leaving 11 bases between. Germline-derived CDR1 and CDR2 are GTSNPN and SVGIG (reference sequence). The CDR3 spans 13 residues. The CDR3 sequence: CAWSRSSGTEAFF. CDR3 DNA: TGTGCCTGGAGTAGATCGAGCGGCACTGAAGCTTTCTTT.

There are many counts of this clonotype. The V and J genes are TRBV24-1 and TRBJ2-7, with D perhaps given as TRBD1 or TRBD2 (5 bases each). The CDR3 has 16 residues. Trimming removed 3 bases from V and 6 bases from J, with 20 bases in between. The germline gives CDR1 KGHDR, CDR2 SFDVKD. In DNA, the CDR3 is TGTGCCACCAGTGATAGTTCCGGGGCACTCCCGCCCGAGCAGTACTTC. It specifies CATSDSSGALPPEQYF.

This clonotype was recorded many times. J is TRBJ2-3 and V is TRBV2; no clear D. V was shortened by 3 bases and J by 2 bases, with 9 bases between the two germline ends. CDR1 and CDR2 from the germline V gene are SNHLY and FYNNEI. CDR3 size: 14 residues. The CDR3 DNA is TGTGCCAGCAGTGACTTATGGGACACAGATACGCAGTATTTT. Its protein is CASSDLWDTDTQYF. The full variable domain, with the rest looked up from reference TRBV2 and TRBJ2-3, is EPEVTQTPSHQVTQMGQEVILRCVPISNHLYFYWYRQILGQKVEFLVSFYNNEISEKSEIFDDQFSVERPDGSNFTLKIRSTKLEDSAMYFCASSDLWDTDTQYFGPGTRLTVL.

About this clonotype itself: Possible read error: a much larger clone is one base away. The chain combines TRBV27 with TRBJ1-2; D not resolved. Trimming shortened V by 8 bases and J by 8 bases, and 21 bases separated the two germline ends. The CDR3 totals 14 residues. From germline, CDR1 is MNHEY and CDR2 SMNVEV (reference sequence). As DNA, the CDR3 is TGTGCCAGCGGCTTAGCGCCCCTCCGTGGGGGCTACACCTTC. Translated: CASGLAPLRGGYTF.

This clonotype occurred a few times. The chain carries TRBV7-8 and TRBJ1-5; 7 nucleotides match TRBD1. CDR1 is SGHVS and CDR2 is FQNEAQ in the germline V gene. The CDR3 extends over 17 amino acids. V lost 2 bases, J lost 0 bases, and 7 bases stayed unmatched. The CDR3 loop reads CASSLMGQRYSNQPQHF. The CDR3 DNA reads TGTGCCAGCAGCTTAATGGGACAGAGATATAGCAATCAGCCCCAGCATTTT.

The chain is built from TRBV6-1 and TRBJ2-1; 13 bases are shared with TRBD2. The CDR3 runs 19 residues. V trimming: 7 bases; J trimming: 2 bases; junction bases outside the gene matches: 14. The germline CDR1 and CDR2 sequences are MNHNS and SASEGT. CDR3 sequence: CASNKSLRTSGSPYNEQFF. The DNA of the CDR3 is TGTGCCAGCAACAAATCCCTTCGGACTAGCGGGAGTCCCTACAATGAGCAGTTCTTC.

This clonotype was observed a few times. The V call is TRBV7-9, the J call TRBJ2-3; no clear D. Germline loops: CDR1 SEHNR, CDR2 FQNEAQ (reference sequence). Trimming left V 2 bases short and J 0 bases short, with 12 bases between. The CDR3 is 16 amino acids. The CDR3 loop reads CASSLRQLTSTDTQYF. Here the CDR3 DNA reads TGTGCCAGCAGCTTAAGGCAACTAACTAGCACAGATACGCAGTATTTT.

Ten or more counts support this clonotype. The chain employs TRBV6-1 and TRBJ2-7, with 14 nucleotides matching TRBD2. Germline values: CDR1 MNHNS, CDR2 SASEGT. The ends lost 6 bases at V and 5 bases at J; junction bases unmatched: 6. The CDR3 has 15 amino acids. This CDR3 is CASRTRTSGRNEQYF. CDR3 DNA: TGTGCCAGCAGAACCCGGACTAGCGGGAGGAACGAGCAGTACTTC.

This clonotype showed up many times. V gene TRBV29-1 combines with J gene TRBJ2-3, with TRBD2 identical over 12 bases. V lost 3 bases, J lost 0 bases, and 7 bases stayed unmatched. The CDR3 is 17 residues long. Germline CDR1 reads SQVTM; CDR2 reads ANQGSEA. The CDR3 loop is CSVDRLGTSGSTDTQYF. The CDR3 nucleotides read TGCAGCGTTGACCGCCTCGGGACTAGCGGGAGCACAGATACGCAGTATTTT.

This clonotype occurred many times. The rearrangement joins TRBV6-5 to TRBJ2-2, with a weak D call TRBD2 (5 bases). Germline lookup yields CDR1 MNHEY and CDR2 SVGAGI. The ends were cut back, 1 base at V and 4 bases at J, with 13 bases in the middle. This CDR3 is 16 amino acids long. The CDR3 reads CASSYYGVVGTGELFF. DNA for the CDR3: TGTGCCAGCAGTTACTACGGGGTCGTCGGCACCGGGGAGCTGTTTTTT.